The rows below give T cell receptor beta chains drawn from one sample of a study of a mutant IDH1 vaccine in newly diagnosed glioma. Clones were read by immunoSEQ multiplex PCR, and TCRdb kept only the in-frame ones, dropping some. The table records about 38,000 clones, around 78% of them present only once. Sample: PBMCs, taken from a glioma patient treated with radiotherapy, temozolomide or both. All receptors derive from a man in his forties with glioma. Some clones in this sample may be carry-over from other donors' samples. CDR3s include the opening cysteine and the closing phenylalanine or tryptophan. The order of the fields is D gene, V gene, clone size, J gene, CDR3 DNA, CDR3 protein. The D gene is left open where the match is weak. The size of a clone is reported for some rows only, either as once, few or many, or as a class for expanded clones.

D: NA
V: TRBV6-1
size: NA
J: TRBJ2-3
DNA: TGTGCCAGCAGTGAACCTTCGGGACTGGATGAATTCACAGATACGCAGTATTTT
CDR3: CASSEPSGLDEFTDTQYF

D: NA
V: TRBV28
size: NA
J: TRBJ2-7
DNA: TGTGCCAGCAGGCCCTCAGGCCCCTCCTACGAGCAGTACTTC
CDR3: CASRPSGPSYEQYF

D: NA
V: TRBV29-1
size: NA
J: TRBJ1-1
DNA: TGCAGCGTTGAAGGCTGGGGGGCCAAGAGAGAAGCTTTCTTT
CDR3: CSVEGWGAKREAFF

D: TRBD1
V: TRBV10-3
size: NA
J: TRBJ2-1
DNA: TGTGCCATCAGTGACCGACAGGGGAGGAATGAGCAGTTCTTC
CDR3: CAISDRQGRNEQFF

D: NA
V: TRBV14
size: NA
J: TRBJ2-7
DNA: TGTGCCAGCAGCCAAGCCGGGTCTCCTTCCTACGAGCAGTACTTC
CDR3: CASSQAGSPSYEQYF

D: NA
V: TRBV7-2
size: NA
J: TRBJ1-1
DNA: TGTGCCAGCAGCTTAGCGCTGAACACTGAAGCTTTCTTT
CDR3: CASSLALNTEAFF

D: NA
V: TRBV21-1
size: once
J: TRBJ1-3
DNA: TGTGCCAGCAGCATGCCCCCCGGGACGGTCCGAAACACCATATATTTT
CDR3: CASSMPPGTVRNTIYF

D: NA
V: TRBV20-1
size: NA
J: TRBJ2-3
DNA: TGCAGTGCTGGCCGCAGGGGCGAGCAGTATTTT
CDR3: CSAGRRGEQYF

D: NA
V: TRBV25-1
size: NA
J: TRBJ1-1
DNA: TGTGCCAGCACATATCTGAGGGGACAAGGGAACACTGAAGCTTTCTTT
CDR3: CASTYLRGQGNTEAFF

D: TRBD2
V: TRBV6-5
size: NA
J: TRBJ2-1
DNA: TGTGCCAGCAGTTACGCGGGGGGCCAATCCTACAATGAGCAGTTCTTC
CDR3: CASSYAGGQSYNEQFF

D: NA
V: TRBV10-3
size: few
J: TRBJ2-5
DNA: TGTGCCATCAGTGAGTCGGGGTGGTTGGGGACCCAGTACTTC
CDR3: CAISESGWLGTQYF

D: NA
V: TRBV11-2
size: NA
J: TRBJ2-3
DNA: TGTGCCAGCAGCACCCACTCGTCAGGCACAGATACGCAGTATTTT
CDR3: CASSTHSSGTDTQYF

D: NA
V: TRBV5-1
size: NA
J: TRBJ1-3
DNA: TGCGCCAGCAGCTTAGGACAGCTCTCTGGAAACACCATATATTTT
CDR3: CASSLGQLSGNTIYF

D: NA
V: TRBV19
size: NA
J: TRBJ1-6
DNA: TGTGCCAGTAGTCCCTTTGGGGGACACGGATTCATTAATTCACCCCTCCACTTT
CDR3: CASSPFGGHGFINSPLHF

D: TRBD1
V: TRBV18
size: NA
J: TRBJ1-2
DNA: TGTGCCAGCTCACCACTGGGACAGGGACGCTATGGCTACACCTTC
CDR3: CASSPLGQGRYGYTF

D: NA
V: TRBV7-2
size: NA
J: TRBJ1-2
DNA: TGTGCCAGCAGCTTAGACTGGGTCGGGCAGGGTGACGGCTACACCTTC
CDR3: CASSLDWVGQGDGYTF

D: NA
V: TRBV27
size: NA
J: TRBJ1-6
DNA: TGTGCCAGCAGTCCGGACATAGCCTATAATTCACCCCTCCACTTT
CDR3: CASSPDIAYNSPLHF